The rows below give T cell receptor beta chains drawn from one sample of a study of blood T cells in healthy people across ages. TCRdb ran MiXCR on the 5' RACE reads and lists one entry per CDR3 protein. The sample lists 730,000 or so distinct CDR3 sequences; roughly 45% were seen once. Sample: blood. The receptors were sampled from a woman aged 55-70 years in good health. Both conserved end residues are part of each CDR3. Fields, in order: clone size, D gene, V gene, J gene, CDR3 length, CDR3 protein, CDR3 DNA. D genes are given only for firm matches. Size is omitted from some rows. Given values are once, few, many or a class for expanded clones.

few	-	TRBV6-6	TRBJ1-4	14	CASSSGQFNEKLFF	TGTGCCAGCAGTTCAGGACAGTTTAATGAAAAACTGTTTTTT
-	-	TRBV10-3	TRBJ2-3	13	CATGAGPTDTQYF	TGTGCCACCGGTGCGGGCCCCACAGATACGCAGTATTTT
-	-	TRBV2	TRBJ1-5	15	CASSEESGGNQPQHF	TGTGCCAGCAGTGAAGAGTCAGGGGGCAATCAGCCCCAGCATTTT
many	-	TRBV12-3/TRBV12-4	TRBJ2-4	14	CASSSRIAKNIQYF	TGTGCCAGCAGTTCCAGGATAGCCAAAAACATTCAGTACTTC
-	TRBD1	TRBV7-3	TRBJ1-2	13	CASSFGQGDGYTF	TGTGCCAGCAGCTTCGGACAGGGTGATGGCTACACCTTC
few	-	TRBV11-3	TRBJ2-4	13	CASSAGPERPPYF	TGTGCCAGCAGCGCCGGGCCTGAACGTCCCCCGTACTTC
-	-	TRBV6-2/TRBV6-3	TRBJ1-5	13	CASSYQAGQPQHF	TGTGCCAGCAGTTATCAGGCCGGTCAGCCCCAGCATTTT
-	-	TRBV7-9	TRBJ1-4	17	CASIHTGRKTTNEKLFF	TGTGCCAGCATCCATACAGGGCGAAAGACAACTAATGAAAAACTGTTTTTT
-	-	TRBV20-1	TRBJ2-7	13	CSAAVSSYNEQYF	TGCAGTGCAGCGGTCAGCTCCTACAATGAGCAGTACTTC
-	TRBD1	TRBV7-2	TRBJ2-1	14	CASSLATGNNEQFF	TGTGCCAGCAGCTTAGCGACAGGGAACAATGAGCAGTTCTTC
-	-	TRBV24-1	TRBJ2-5	13	CATSDFLGQEQYF	TGTGCCACCAGTGATTTCCTGGGTCAGGAGCAGTACTTC
few	TRBD1	TRBV15	TRBJ1-2	17	CATRRGQGTSMNYGYTF	TGTGCCACCCGAAGGGGACAGGGGACTTCCATGAACTATGGCTACACCTTC
few	-	TRBV12-3/TRBV12-4	TRBJ2-3	14	CASGLQGIGDTQYF	TGTGCCAGCGGACTACAGGGGATTGGCGATACGCAGTATTTT
-	-	TRBV7-2	TRBJ2-5	15	CASSQRAVRRETQYF	TGTGCCAGCAGCCAAAGAGCGGTACGCCGAGAGACCCAGTACTTC
-	TRBD2	TRBV6-6	TRBJ2-3	14	CASTGGAGLDTQYF	TGTGCCAGCACCGGGGGGGCAGGCTTGGATACGCAGTATTTT
-	TRBD2	TRBV6-2/TRBV6-3	TRBJ2-5	16	CASSYGTSGRRETQYF	TGTGCCAGCAGTTACGGGACTAGCGGGAGAAGAGAGACCCAGTACTTC
-	-	TRBV4-3	TRBJ2-7	15	CASSPQDSSTYEQYF	TGCGCCAGCAGCCCCCAGGACAGTTCGACCTACGAGCAGTACTTC
-	-	TRBV30	TRBJ2-7	12	CAWSRDRYEQYF	TGTGCCTGGAGTCGGGACCGATACGAGCAGTACTTC